This TCR beta chain was sequenced for a study of T cells after yellow fever vaccination. Overall study: Some fractions had low cell numbers, and these were prepared with SMART-Seq v4 Ultra Low Input. Study findings and constraints: Subsequent to the booster, the majority of primary-vaccination clones reappeared (around 96% CD4, roughly 90% CD8).

5'RACE template switching produced TCR cDNA carrying a universal primer site and UMIs. TCRdb processed the 5' RACE reads anew with MiXCR; each CDR3 protein has one entry. The profile covers 500,000 to 650,000 distinct CDR3 sequences, with about 12% appearing a single time and about 16% taken by the ten largest. Regarding this clonotype: Its target is unknown.

Germline trimming cut 4 bases from V and 4 bases from J; bases unmatched to any gene: 6. Germline V gene data show CDR1 as SGHDN and CDR2 as FVKESK. This CDR3 has 16 amino acids. The clonotype originates from a man younger than 40 who received the YFV17D yellow fever vaccine. This sequence joins TRBV14 and TRBJ2-2; 10 bases are a match to TRBD1. The input for sequencing was PBMCs, taken on the day of the yellow fever booster vaccination. The CDR3 nucleotides are TGTGCCAGCAGCCGGAGGGGGACAGGGGCCACCGGGGAGCTGTTTTTT. Protein sequence: CASSRRGTGATGELFF. Using reference TRBV14 and TRBJ2-2 for the parts outside the CDR3, the full variable domain is EAGVTQFPSHSVIEKGQTVTLRCDPISGHDNLYWYRRVMGKEIKFLLHFVKESKQDESGMPNNRFLAERTGGTYSTLKVQPAELEDSGVYFCASSRRGTGATGELFFGEGSRLTVL.